The 25 T cell receptor beta chains below were found in one sample sequenced in a study of identifying expanded T cells in peripheral blood. Sequencing was performed with immunoSEQ multiplex PCR; in TCRdb, only in-frame clones are kept and a portion is missing. The table includes around 75,000 clones, roughly 90% detected once. The sequenced material came from blood. Receptors were obtained from a person aged 18 to 75 in good health.

The chain has TRBV5-1 and TRBJ1-4; D is undetermined. This CDR3 contains 16 residues. CDR1 is SGHRS and CDR2 is YFSETQ in the germline V gene. Trimming removed 0 bases from V and 8 bases from J, with 17 bases in between. The chain's CDR3 is CASSLDFESGREKLFF. DNA for the CDR3: TGCGCCAGCAGCTTGGATTTCGAATCGGGGAGAGAAAAACTGTTTTTT. Combining the CDR3 with reference TRBV5-1 and TRBJ1-4 gives the whole variable domain KAGVTQTPRYLIKTRGQQVTLSCSPISGHRSVSWYQQTPGQGLQFLFEYFSETQRNKGNFPGRFSGRQFSNSRSEMNVSTLELGDSALYLCASSLDFESGREKLFFGSGTQLSVL.

V gene TRBV2 combines with J gene TRBJ1-1; D might be TRBD1 (6 bases). CDR3 length equals 12 residues. Germline V CDR1 and CDR2: SNHLY, FYNNEI. Trimming removed 7 bases at V and 5 bases at J, with 11 bases between. The chain's CDR3 is CASNRERTEAFF. DNA for the CDR3: TGTGCCAGCAACAGGGAGAGGACTGAAGCTTTCTTT.

The CDR3 is CASSQGAGANYEQYF. The CDR3 nucleotides are TGTGCCAGCAGCCAAGGGGCGGGAGCAAACTACGAGCAGTACTTC. The chain combines TRBV4-2 with TRBJ2-7; 7 nucleotides align to TRBD2. V lost 1 base to trimming and J lost 3 bases; unmatched junction nucleotides: 6. Per the germline V gene, CDR1 is LGHNA and CDR2 is YNFKEQ. The CDR3 is 15 amino acids.

This clone was counted between two and nine times. The V and J genes are TRBV10-3 and TRBJ1-2; D gene uncertain. The CDR3 runs 15 residues. The V end lost 0 bases, the J end lost 0 bases, and 8 bases lay between the germline ends. The germline gives CDR1 ENHRY, CDR2 SYGVKD. The CDR3 loop is CAISESLGANYGYTF. The CDR3 coding sequence is TGTGCCATCAGTGAGTCGCTGGGAGCTAACTATGGCTACACCTTC.

CDR3 protein: CASSPPGLALNEQFF. The DNA of the CDR3 is TGTGCCAGCAGCCCCCCGGGACTAGCCCTCAATGAGCAGTTCTTC. V is TRBV11-2 and J is TRBJ2-1; TRBD2 aligns across 9 bases. This CDR3 contains 15 residues. With 5 bases clipped from V and 6 bases from J, the junction kept 8 bases outside the gene matches. Germline CDR1 SGHAT, CDR2 FQNNGV.

The chain uses TRBV7-2 and TRBJ2-7; D uncertain. Germline-derived CDR1 and CDR2 are SGHTA and FQGNSA. The CDR3 spans 16 residues. Trimming pared 3 bases from V and 3 bases from J, leaving 18 bases between. The CDR3 loop is CASSFGVTIDVYEQYF. The CDR3 bases are TGTGCCAGCAGCTTTGGTGTGACAATCGACGTCTACGAGCAGTACTTC.

The chain uses TRBV19 and TRBJ1-1; 9 nucleotides agree with TRBD1. CDR3 size: 13 residues. Per the germline V gene, CDR1 is LNHDA and CDR2 is SQIVND (reference sequence). CDR3 sequence reads: CASGQGVWTEAFF. The CDR3 DNA reads as TGTGCTTCGGGACAGGGTGTATGGACTGAAGCTTTCTTT. Full variable domain (outside the CDR3, taken from reference TRBV19 and TRBJ1-1): DGGITQSPKYLFRKEGQNVTLSCEQNLNHDAMYWYRQDPGQGLRLIYYSQIVNDFQKGDIAEGYSVSREKKESFPLTVTSAQKNPTAFYLCASGQGVWTEAFFGQGTRLTVV.

The V call is TRBV2, the J call TRBJ2-7; 7 bases align to TRBD1. This CDR3 comprises 14 residues. Germline V gene data show CDR1 as SNHLY and CDR2 as FYNNEI. The J segment lost 9 bases and the V segment lost 7 bases, leaving 15 bases of the junction unmatched. For the CDR3, the DNA is TGTGCCAGCACCACCGGGACAGACCTACGAGGGCAGTACTTC. It codes for CASTTGTDLRGQYF.

The J gene is TRBJ1-2, the V gene TRBV7-6, with a tentative D call TRBD1 (6 bases). The V and J ends lost 1 base and 0 bases respectively, with 6 bases between them. This CDR3 is 14 amino acids long. Per the germline V gene, CDR1 is SGHVS and CDR2 is FNYEAQ. The CDR3, as DNA: TGTGCCAGCAGCTTAGACAGGGCTAACTATGGCTACACCTTC. Its protein product is CASSLDRANYGYTF.

V usage is TRBV7-2 and J usage is TRBJ2-4; D is unresolved. From germline, CDR1 is SGHTA and CDR2 FQGNSA. V lost 3 bases and J 2 bases, leaving 8 bases between the germline ends. The CDR3 covers 14 residues. In DNA form, the CDR3 reads TGTGCCAGCAGCTTGAGCCAGACCAAAAACATTCAGTACTTC. Its protein product is CASSLSQTKNIQYF.

This chain links TRBV7-6 with TRBJ2-7; D is uncertain. Trimming shortened V by 0 bases and J by 1 base, and 13 bases separated the two germline ends. This CDR3 contains 16 residues. Germline CDR1 is SGHVS and CDR2 is FNYEAQ. CDR3 in DNA: TGTGCCAGCAGCTTAGCGATAGGTACACTGTCCTACGAGCAGTACTTC. It codes for CASSLAIGTLSYEQYF.

This clone was seen a single time. The V gene is TRBV19, the J gene TRBJ2-1; 11 nucleotides align to TRBD2. The CDR3 is 15 residues long. The germline CDR1 and CDR2 sequences are LNHDA and SQIVND (reference sequence). J lost 8 bases, V lost 4 bases, and 7 bases had no gene match. CDR3 protein: CASSKSSGGFDEQFF. The CDR3, as DNA: TGTGCCAGTAGTAAATCTAGCGGGGGGTTCGATGAGCAGTTCTTC.

This clone is a singleton in its sample. V usage is TRBV10-3 and J usage is TRBJ2-5; weak D call: TRBD1 (5 bases). The CDR3 is 15 residues long. The V gene's germline CDR1 is ENHRY and CDR2 SYGVKD. V was shortened by 3 bases and J by 2 bases, with 13 bases between the two germline ends. CDR3 loop: CAISEQDREQETQYF. The CDR3 DNA reads TGTGCCATCAGTGAACAAGACAGAGAGCAAGAGACCCAGTACTTC.

This chain connects TRBV7-2 to TRBJ1-2, with no clear D. Germline CDR1 reads SGHTA; CDR2 reads FQGNSA. V lost 3 bases to trimming and J lost 2 bases, with 7 bases between them. There are 13 residues in the CDR3. CDR3 bases: TGTGCCAGCAGCTTGGTCCAGAACTATGGCTACACCTTC. Protein sequence: CASSLVQNYGYTF.

The chain combines TRBV5-4 with TRBJ1-2; TRBD1 matches at 9 bases. Germline CDR1 reads SGHNT; CDR2 reads YYREEE (reference sequence). Trimming cost V 2 bases and J 7 bases; bases outside gene matches: 6. CDR3 length: 14 residues. CDR3 loop: CASSLKTGGGGYTF. The CDR3 DNA reads as TGTGCCAGCAGCTTAAAGACAGGGGGAGGTGGCTACACCTTC.

This chain links TRBV25-1 with TRBJ2-4, with no clear D. The V end lost 1 base, the J end lost 1 base, and 5 bases lay between the germline ends. Germline V gene lookup returns CDR1 MGHDK and CDR2 SYGVNS. The CDR3 length is 14 residues. This chain's CDR3 is CASSELGAKNIQYF. The CDR3 DNA reads as TGTGCCAGCAGTGAATTAGGGGCCAAAAACATTCAGTACTTC. Drawing the rest from reference TRBV25-1 and TRBJ2-4, the complete variable domain is EADIYQTPRYLVIGTGKKITLECSQTMGHDKMYWYQQDPGMELHLIHYSYGVNSTEKGDLSSESTVSRIRTEHFPLTLESARPSHTSQYLCASSELGAKNIQYFGAGTRLSVL.

The rearrangement joins TRBV7-2 to TRBJ2-2; no firm D call. This CDR3 comprises 14 residues. From germline, CDR1 is SGHTA and CDR2 FQGNSA. The V end was cut by 3 bases, the J end by 1 base, with 6 bases between. The CDR3 loop is CASSFRVNTGELFF. Written as DNA, the CDR3 is TGTGCCAGCAGCTTCCGGGTGAACACCGGGGAGCTGTTTTTT.

The chain carries TRBV5-8 and TRBJ2-1; no firm D call. The CDR3 has 13 residues. Deletions cut 0 bases from V and 3 bases from J, with 4 bases between. Germline values: CDR1 SGHTS, CDR2 YDEGEE. The DNA for the CDR3 is TGTGCCAGCAGCTTGGACAGCTACAATGAGCAGTTCTTC. Amino acid sequence: CASSLDSYNEQFF.

As regards this clone: The sample holds other DNA sequences that translate to the same CDR3. V gene TRBV7-2 combines with J gene TRBJ1-2, with D tentatively TRBD1 (5 bases). The CDR3 sequence is 15 residues long. Germline CDR1 is SGHTA and CDR2 is FQGNSA. The V end lost 4 bases, the J end lost 2 bases, and 14 bases lay between the germline ends. The CDR3 nucleotides are TGTGCCAGCAGCTCATCCGGCACAGGAAACTATGGCTACACCTTC. Translation: CASSSSGTGNYGYTF.

V and J are TRBV5-1 and TRBJ1-1; no reliable D call. Trimming took off 0 bases at V and 1 base at J, with 7 bases between the two ends. This CDR3 spans 14 amino acids. CDR1 is SGHRS and CDR2 is YFSETQ in the germline V gene. This CDR3 reads CASSLDGRNTEAFF. The CDR3 DNA reads TGCGCCAGCAGCTTGGACGGGAGGAACACTGAAGCTTTCTTT. The variable domain in full, with the rest retrieved from reference TRBV5-1 and TRBJ1-1, is KAGVTQTPRYLIKTRGQQVTLSCSPISGHRSVSWYQQTPGQGLQFLFEYFSETQRNKGNFPGRFSGRQFSNSRSEMNVSTLELGDSALYLCASSLDGRNTEAFFGQGTRLTVV.

This clone occurred once. The chain has TRBV11-2 and TRBJ2-5; tentatively, D is TRBD1 (6 bases). From germline, CDR1 is SGHAT and CDR2 FQNNGV. This CDR3 has 14 residues. V was trimmed by 5 bases and J by 3 bases, leaving 13 bases between them. The CDR3 loop is CASSHGQSEETQYF. In nucleotides, the CDR3 is TGTGCCAGCAGCCATGGACAGAGTGAAGAGACCCAGTACTTC. The full variable domain, with the rest looked up from reference TRBV11-2 and TRBJ2-5, is EAGVAQSPRYKIIEKRQSVAFWCNPISGHATLYWYQQILGQGPKLLIQFQNNGVVDDSQLPKDRFSAERLKGVDSTLKIQPAKLEDSAVYLCASSHGQSEETQYFGPGTRLLVL.

The rearrangement links TRBV2 to TRBJ1-3, with no clear D. The germline V gene encodes CDR1 SNHLY and CDR2 FYNNEI. The CDR3 has 16 amino acids. The ends were cut back, 6 bases at V and 6 bases at J, with 21 bases in the middle. CDR3 residues: CASRAGPQISVNTIYF. Written as DNA, the CDR3 is TGTGCCAGCAGGGCCGGGCCCCAAATCTCCGTAAACACCATATATTTT.

The chain has TRBV9 and TRBJ2-3, with 11 nucleotides matching TRBD2. With 4 bases clipped from V and 4 bases from J, the junction kept 8 bases outside the gene matches. In germline, CDR1 is SGDLS, CDR2 YYNGEE. The CDR3 runs to 16 residues. This chain's CDR3 is CASSPGTSGLPDTQYF. The DNA of the CDR3 is TGTGCCAGCAGCCCTGGGACTAGCGGTTTGCCAGATACGCAGTATTTT.

J is TRBJ1-1 and V is TRBV5-6; D is possibly TRBD1 (6 bases). CDR3 length equals 14 residues. In germline, CDR1 is SGHDT, CDR2 YYEEEE. The V end was cut by 5 bases, the J end by 1 base, with 12 bases between. The CDR3 nucleotides read TGTGCCAGCAGACGAACAGGGCGGAACACTGAAGCTTTCTTT. This encodes CASRRTGRNTEAFF.

The gene calls are TRBV29-1 and TRBJ1-2; the D gene is possibly TRBD1 (5 bases). Trimming stripped 7 bases from V and 2 bases from J, with 14 bases between. Germline loops: CDR1 SQVTM, CDR2 ANQGSEA. The CDR3 loop spans 13 amino acids. The CDR3 coding sequence is TGCAGCGCAACGGGGGAAGGGAACTATGGCTACACCTTC. This gives the protein CSATGEGNYGYTF.